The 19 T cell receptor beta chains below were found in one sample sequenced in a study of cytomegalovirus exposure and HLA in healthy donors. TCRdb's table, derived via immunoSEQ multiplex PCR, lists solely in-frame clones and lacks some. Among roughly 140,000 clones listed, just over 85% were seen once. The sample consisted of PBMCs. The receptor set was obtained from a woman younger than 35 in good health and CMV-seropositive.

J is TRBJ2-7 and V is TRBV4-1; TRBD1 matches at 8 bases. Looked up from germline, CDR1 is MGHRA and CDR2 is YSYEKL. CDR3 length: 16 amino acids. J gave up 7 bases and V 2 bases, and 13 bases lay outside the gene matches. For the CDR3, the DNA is TGCGCCAGCAGCCAACGGGAATCGGGACAGGTGAGGGAGCAGTACTTC. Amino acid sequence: CASSQRESGQVREQYF.

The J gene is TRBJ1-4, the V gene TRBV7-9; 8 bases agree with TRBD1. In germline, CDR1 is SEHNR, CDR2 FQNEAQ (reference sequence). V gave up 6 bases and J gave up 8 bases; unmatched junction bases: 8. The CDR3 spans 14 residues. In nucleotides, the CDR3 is TGTGCCAGCAGTTTCGACAGGGGAGGAGAAAAACTGTTTTTT. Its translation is CASSFDRGGEKLFF.

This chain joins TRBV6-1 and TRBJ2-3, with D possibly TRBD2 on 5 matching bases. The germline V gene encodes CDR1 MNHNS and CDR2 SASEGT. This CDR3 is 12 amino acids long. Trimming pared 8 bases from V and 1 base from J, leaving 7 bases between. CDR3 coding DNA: TGTGCCAGCGGTAGCGGCACAGATACGCAGTATTTT. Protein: CASGSGTDTQYF.

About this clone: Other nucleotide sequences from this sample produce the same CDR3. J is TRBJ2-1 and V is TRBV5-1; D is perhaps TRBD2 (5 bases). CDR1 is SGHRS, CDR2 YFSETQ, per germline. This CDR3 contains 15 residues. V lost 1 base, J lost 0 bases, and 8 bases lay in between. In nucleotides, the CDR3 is TGCGCCAGCAGCTTGAGTGGGAGCTCCTACAATGAGCAGTTCTTC. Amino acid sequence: CASSLSGSSYNEQFF.

CDR3 region: CASRRQGNQPQHF. The CDR3 DNA follows: TGTGCCAGCAGGAGACAGGGAAACCAGCCCCAGCATTTT. The chain uses TRBV6-6 and TRBJ1-5; TRBD1 matches 7 bases. V was clipped by 6 bases and J by 7 bases; unmatched bases: 6. The CDR3 covers 13 residues. Germline assignment: CDR1 MNHNY and CDR2 SVGAGI (reference sequence).

The DNA of the CDR3 is TGCGCCAGCAGCCATCTAGCGGGGGGGCTCTACAATGAGCAGTTCTTC. Protein product: CASSHLAGGLYNEQFF. The V gene is TRBV4-3, the J gene TRBJ2-1, with TRBD2 matching 12 bases. Unmatched junction bases numbered 3, after V lost 3 bases and J lost 3 bases. Germline V gene data show CDR1 as LGHNA and CDR2 as YSLEER. This CDR3 contains 16 residues.

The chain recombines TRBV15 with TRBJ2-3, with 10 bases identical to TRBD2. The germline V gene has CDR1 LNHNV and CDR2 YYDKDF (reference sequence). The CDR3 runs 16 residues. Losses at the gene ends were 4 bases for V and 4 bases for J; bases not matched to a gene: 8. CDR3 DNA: TGTGCCACCAGCAAATCGCTAGCGGGGGAAGCAGATACGCAGTATTTT. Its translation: CATSKSLAGEADTQYF.

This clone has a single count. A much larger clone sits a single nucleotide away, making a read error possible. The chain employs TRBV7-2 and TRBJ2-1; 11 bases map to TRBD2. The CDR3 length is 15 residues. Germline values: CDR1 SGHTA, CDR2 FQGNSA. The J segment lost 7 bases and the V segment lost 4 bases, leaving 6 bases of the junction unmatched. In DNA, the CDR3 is TGTGCCAGCAGCTCGACTAGCGGGATGTGGAATGAGCAGTTCTTC. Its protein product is CASSSTSGMWNEQFF.

CDR3 DNA: TGTGCCAGCACAGGGGGAAACACCATATATTTT. The encoded protein is CASTGGNTIYF. The chain links TRBV28 to TRBJ1-3, with D perhaps TRBD1 (5 bases). Germline V gene sequence: CDR1 MDHEN, CDR2 SYDVKM. The CDR3 contains 11 residues. Between the trimmed V and J ends, which lost 7 bases and 4 bases, there was a span of 5 bases.

The CDR3 DNA is TGTGCCAGCAGTCCGCCGGGAGTCTATGGCTACACCTTC. Encoded protein: CASSPPGVYGYTF. The chain joins TRBV28 to TRBJ1-2; no definite D call. Germline-derived CDR1 and CDR2 are MDHEN and SYDVKM. The V gene lost 5 bases and the J gene lost 4 bases, with 11 bases spanning the gap. The CDR3 runs to 13 residues.

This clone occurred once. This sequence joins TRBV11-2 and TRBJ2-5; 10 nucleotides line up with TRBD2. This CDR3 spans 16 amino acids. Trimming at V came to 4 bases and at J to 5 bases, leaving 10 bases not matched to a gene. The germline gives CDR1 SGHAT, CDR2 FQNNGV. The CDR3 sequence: CASSSHVAGGGETQYF. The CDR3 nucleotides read TGTGCCAGCAGCTCGCATGTAGCGGGGGGAGGGGAGACCCAGTACTTC.

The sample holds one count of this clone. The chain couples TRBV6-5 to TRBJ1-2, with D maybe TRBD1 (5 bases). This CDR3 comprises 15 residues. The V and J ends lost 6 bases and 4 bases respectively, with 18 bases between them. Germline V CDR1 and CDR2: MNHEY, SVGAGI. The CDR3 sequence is CASRPTSAGPYGYTF. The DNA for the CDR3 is TGTGCCAGCAGACCCACCTCGGCAGGGCCCTATGGCTACACCTTC.

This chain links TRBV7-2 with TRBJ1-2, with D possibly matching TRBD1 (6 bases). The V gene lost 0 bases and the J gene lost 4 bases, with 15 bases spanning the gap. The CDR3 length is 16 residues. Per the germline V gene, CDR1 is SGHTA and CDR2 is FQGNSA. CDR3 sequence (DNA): TGTGCCAGCAGCTTAGCCTCGGGGGGGCAGGTCTATGGCTACACCTTC. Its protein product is CASSLASGGQVYGYTF.

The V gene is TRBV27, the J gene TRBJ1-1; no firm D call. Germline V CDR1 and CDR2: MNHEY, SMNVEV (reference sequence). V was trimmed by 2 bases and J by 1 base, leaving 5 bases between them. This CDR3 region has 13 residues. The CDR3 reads CASSLGRNTEAFF. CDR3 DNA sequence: TGTGCCAGCAGTTTAGGGCGGAACACTGAAGCTTTCTTT.

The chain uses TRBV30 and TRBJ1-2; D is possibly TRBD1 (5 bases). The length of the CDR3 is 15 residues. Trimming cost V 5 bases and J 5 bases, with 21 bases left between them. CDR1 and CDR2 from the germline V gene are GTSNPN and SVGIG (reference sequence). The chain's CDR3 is CAWAYRQPHKYGYTF. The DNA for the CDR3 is TGTGCCTGGGCGTACAGACAGCCGCACAAGTATGGCTACACCTTC.

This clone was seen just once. CDR3 loop: CASSLTGVANEQFF. The CDR3 nucleotides are TGTGCCAGCAGTCTGACGGGAGTGGCCAATGAGCAGTTCTTC. The genes are TRBV9 and TRBJ2-1; TRBD2 is a possible D gene (6 bases). The CDR3 is made up of 14 amino acids. Germline CDR1 SGDLS, CDR2 YYNGEE. Trimming took 5 bases from V and 6 from J, leaving 15 bases between them.

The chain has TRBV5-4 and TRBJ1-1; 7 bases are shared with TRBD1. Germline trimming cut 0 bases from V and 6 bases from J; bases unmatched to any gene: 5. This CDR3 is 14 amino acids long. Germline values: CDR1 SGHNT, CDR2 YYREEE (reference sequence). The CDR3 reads CASSLADRSPEAFF. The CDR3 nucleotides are TGTGCCAGCAGCTTGGCGGACAGGTCTCCTGAAGCTTTCTTT.

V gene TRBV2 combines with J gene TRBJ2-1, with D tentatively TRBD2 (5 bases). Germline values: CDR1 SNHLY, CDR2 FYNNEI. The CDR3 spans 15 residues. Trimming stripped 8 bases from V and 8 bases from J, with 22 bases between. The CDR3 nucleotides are TGTGCCAGCCTACGGGAAATATCTTTCGTGGATGAGCAGTTCTTC. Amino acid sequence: CASLREISFVDEQFF.

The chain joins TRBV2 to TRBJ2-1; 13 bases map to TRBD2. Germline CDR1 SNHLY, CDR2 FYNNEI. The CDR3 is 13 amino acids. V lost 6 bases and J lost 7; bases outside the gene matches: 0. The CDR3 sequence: CASRLAGGNEQFF. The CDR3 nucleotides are TGTGCCAGCAGACTAGCGGGGGGGAATGAGCAGTTCTTC.